Each of the 29 T cell receptor beta chains below was sequenced from the same sample in a study of shared clonotypes between healthy human individuals. Clones were sequenced by immunoSEQ multiplex PCR, and TCRdb holds only the in-frame ones, with some missing. The sample shows around 2.3 million clones, approximately 94% of them seen only once. Sequences were obtained from naive CD4+ T cells sorted from blood. Subset meaning: CD45RA+ positively selected. The receptor source for this set is a man aged 18 to 35 in good health.

The genes are TRBV11-2 and TRBJ2-5, with TRBD2 matching over 8 bases. Germline V CDR1 and CDR2: SGHAT, FQNNGV. Losses at the gene ends were 4 bases for V and 4 bases for J; bases not matched to a gene: 5. The CDR3 covers 14 residues. In nucleotides, the CDR3 is TGTGCCAGCAGCTCCTACACTAGCGGAGAGACCCAGTACTTC. Amino acid sequence: CASSSYTSGETQYF. Full variable domain (missing parts from reference TRBV11-2 and TRBJ2-5): EAGVAQSPRYKIIEKRQSVAFWCNPISGHATLYWYQQILGQGPKLLIQFQNNGVVDDSQLPKDRFSAERLKGVDSTLKIQPAKLEDSAVYLCASSSYTSGETQYFGPGTRLLVL.

About this clone itself: This specimen includes other DNA sequences encoding the same CDR3. The chain has TRBV7-2 and TRBJ2-2; a weak D match, TRBD2 (5 bases). Trimming took 2 bases from V and 1 from J, leaving 5 bases between them. This CDR3 comprises 14 residues. Germline CDR1 reads SGHTA; CDR2 reads FQGNSA. CDR3 coding DNA: TGTGCCAGCAGCTTAAGCGGGAACACCGGGGAGCTGTTTTTT. Its translation: CASSLSGNTGELFF.

The chain couples TRBV10-3 to TRBJ2-1; D is tentatively TRBD1 or TRBD2 (6 bases each). The length of the CDR3 is 18 residues. V shed 0 bases and J shed 0 bases, with 15 bases lying between them. CDR1 is ENHRY, CDR2 SYGVKD, per germline. CDR3 loop: CAISESGGGSFSYNEQFF. Written as DNA, the CDR3 is TGTGCCATCAGTGAGTCAGGGGGAGGTTCTTTCTCCTACAATGAGCAGTTCTTC.

This chain uses TRBV7-9 with TRBJ1-1, with D uncertain. Germline-derived CDR1 and CDR2 are SEHNR and FQNEAQ (reference sequence). V was trimmed by 3 bases and J by 8 bases, leaving 13 bases between them. This CDR3 has 13 residues. CDR3 sequence reads: CASSLLGGVEAFF. The CDR3 DNA follows: TGTGCCAGCAGCTTGTTAGGTGGAGTCGAAGCTTTCTTT.

V usage is TRBV5-4 and J usage is TRBJ2-7; TRBD1 agrees at 8 bases. Unmatched junction bases numbered 12, after V lost 4 bases and J lost 3 bases. This CDR3 has 16 amino acids. CDR1 is SGHNT and CDR2 is YYREEE in the germline V gene (reference sequence). The CDR3 sequence: CASSRTGAGGVYEQYF. DNA for the CDR3: TGTGCCAGCAGCCGTACGGGGGCAGGGGGCGTCTACGAGCAGTACTTC.

CDR3 sequence reads: CASSESRGPGTEAFF. CDR3 DNA sequence: TGCGCCAGCAGTGAGTCGAGGGGACCTGGCACTGAAGCTTTCTTT. The genes are TRBV10-1 and TRBJ1-1; D possibly corresponds to TRBD1 (5 bases). Trimming pared 0 bases from V and 4 bases from J, leaving 12 bases between. This CDR3 spans 15 amino acids. CDR1 is WNHNN, CDR2 SYGVQD, per germline (reference sequence).

To note about this clone: The sample has other DNA sequences that encode this CDR3 too. CDR3 amino acids: CASSGLSTDTQYF. The CDR3 DNA sequence: TGTGCCAGCAGCGGTCTAAGCACAGATACGCAGTATTTT. The chain carries TRBV9 and TRBJ2-3, with D hard to call. CDR1 is SGDLS, CDR2 YYNGEE, per germline. CDR3 length equals 13 residues. V lost 3 bases and J lost 0, with 5 bases in between.

The chain employs TRBV19 and TRBJ1-6, with D maybe TRBD1 (5 bases). Germline loops: CDR1 LNHDA, CDR2 SQIVND (reference sequence). The germline V and J ends were trimmed by 6 bases and 9 bases, with 18 bases remaining between them. The CDR3 consists of 15 residues. The CDR3 coding sequence is TGTGCCAGTAGGACAGCGGCGGTTTTGAGTTCACCCCTCCACTTT. It is translated as CASRTAAVLSSPLHF.

V usage is TRBV19 and J usage is TRBJ1-5; tentatively, D is TRBD1 (5 bases). Trimming stripped 1 base from V and 7 bases from J, with 20 bases between. Germline V gene data show CDR1 as LNHDA and CDR2 as SQIVND (reference sequence). The CDR3 runs 17 residues. CDR3 amino acids: CASSIGGAQGDAQPQHF. CDR3 DNA: TGTGCCAGTAGTATAGGTGGGGCCCAAGGGGACGCACAGCCCCAGCATTTT.

V is TRBV29-1 and J is TRBJ1-5, with 7 bases that match TRBD1. Germline V lookup: CDR1 SQVTM, CDR2 ANQGSEA. The CDR3 runs 13 residues. V was clipped by 3 bases and J by 7 bases; unmatched bases: 6. The CDR3 nucleotides read TGCAGCGTTGACCTTACAGGGGACCAGCCCCAGCATTTT. Its protein is CSVDLTGDQPQHF.

The V gene is TRBV29-1, the J gene TRBJ1-1, with TRBD1 as a possible D gene (5 bases). The CDR3 sequence is 14 residues long. CDR1 is SQVTM and CDR2 is ANQGSEA in the germline V gene. Trimming took off 6 bases at V and 0 bases at J, with 14 bases between the two ends. Written as DNA, the CDR3 is TGCAGCGTGATGGGACTCGGACTGAACACTGAAGCTTTCTTT. It codes for CSVMGLGLNTEAFF.

V usage is TRBV28 and J usage is TRBJ1-2, with 10 nucleotides matching TRBD1. CDR1 is MDHEN and CDR2 is SYDVKM in the germline V gene. CDR3 length: 15 residues. J gave up 4 bases and V 5 bases, and 7 bases lay outside the gene matches. The CDR3 nucleotides read TGTGCCAGCAGTCCCGGGACAGGGGATTCCTATGGCTACACCTTC. It encodes CASSPGTGDSYGYTF.

This sequence joins TRBV11-2 and TRBJ2-7, with D perhaps given as TRBD1 or TRBD2 (5 bases each). V lost 3 bases to trimming and J lost 8 bases, with 11 bases between them. The CDR3 has 12 residues. Germline V gene sequence: CDR1 SGHAT, CDR2 FQNNGV. CDR3 sequence (DNA): TGTGCCAGCAGCTTCCTTCCGGGGCAGCAGTACTTC. Amino acid sequence: CASSFLPGQQYF.

On this clone: Different DNA sequences within this sample yield the same CDR3. The V gene is TRBV30, the J gene TRBJ1-2; the D is unclear. Germline V gene sequence: CDR1 GTSNPN, CDR2 SVGIG (reference sequence). Trimming removed 1 base from V and 4 bases from J, with 7 bases in between. CDR3 length equals 12 residues. For the CDR3, the DNA is TGTGCCTGGAGTGGGCAAAGCTATGGCTACACCTTC. Its protein is CAWSGQSYGYTF. The full variable domain, rest sourced from reference TRBV30 and TRBJ1-2, is SQTIHQWPATLVQPVGSPLSLECTVEGTSNPNLYWYRQAAGRGLQLLFYSVGIGQISSEVPQNLSASRPQDRQFILSSKKLLLSDSGFYLCAWSGQSYGYTFGSGTRLTVV.

The V gene is TRBV2, the J gene TRBJ2-1; D gene uncertain. CDR3 size: 16 residues. The V gene's germline CDR1 is SNHLY and CDR2 FYNNEI. Trimming shortened V by 5 bases and J by 7 bases, and 21 bases separated the two germline ends. In DNA, the CDR3 is TGTGCCAGCAGTTTTGAACTTGTCACAATTGGGAATGAGCAGTTCTTC. Amino acid sequence: CASSFELVTIGNEQFF.

This chain links TRBV6-6 with TRBJ2-3, with D maybe TRBD2 (6 bases). Germline loops: CDR1 MNHNY, CDR2 SVGAGI (reference sequence). Trimming cost V 2 bases and J 2 bases, with 14 bases left between them. The CDR3 loop spans 16 amino acids. The CDR3 bases are TGTGCCAGCAGTTACGGCGGGGAGACGCCCACAGATACGCAGTATTTT. Amino acid sequence: CASSYGGETPTDTQYF.

The rearrangement uses TRBV6-1 and TRBJ1-5; 7 bases agree with TRBD1. Germline V lookup: CDR1 MNHNS, CDR2 SASEGT. The length of the CDR3 is 15 residues. V dropped 4 bases and J dropped 5; count of bases not matched to a gene: 8. The CDR3 protein is CASSGDQGVYQPQHF. Written as DNA, the CDR3 is TGTGCCAGCAGTGGGGACCAGGGGGTTTATCAGCCCCAGCATTTT.

This clone was observed once. The chain joins TRBV12-5 to TRBJ1-2; 11 nucleotides align to TRBD1. The length of the CDR3 is 14 residues. J lost 8 bases, V lost 5 bases, and 7 bases had no gene match. CDR1 is LGHNT and CDR2 is FRNRAP in the germline V gene. The CDR3 DNA reads TGTGCTAGTGGTCTGGGACAGGGGGAGGGCGGCTACACCTTC. Amino acids: CASGLGQGEGGYTF.

This clone appeared a single time. The chain is built from TRBV30 and TRBJ1-2; D perhaps matches TRBD1 (5 bases). The CDR3 extends over 18 amino acids. Germline CDR1 and CDR2: GTSNPN and SVGIG (reference sequence). V lost 1 base and J lost 2, with 23 bases in between. The CDR3 coding sequence is TGTGCCTGGAGTGCCCGGGGTGGCCCCGGGACGGTGAACTATGGCTACACCTTC. Translation: CAWSARGGPGTVNYGYTF.

The chain has TRBV5-1 and TRBJ2-1; a weak D match, TRBD2 (5 bases). The CDR3 sequence is 15 residues long. V was trimmed by 0 bases and J by 2 bases, leaving 9 bases between them. The germline gives CDR1 SGHRS, CDR2 YFSETQ. CDR3 amino acids: CASSLDGLTYNEQFF. The CDR3 DNA reads as TGCGCCAGCAGCTTGGATGGACTCACCTACAATGAGCAGTTCTTC.

The V call is TRBV18, the J call TRBJ2-7; D is ambiguous. Trimming took off 5 bases at V and 4 bases at J, with 15 bases between the two ends. Germline loops: CDR1 KGHSH, CDR2 LQKENI. This CDR3 has 14 amino acids. In nucleotides, the CDR3 is TGTGCCAGCTCAATCGGTGGCGAGAATTACGAGCAGTACTTC. Translated, it gives CASSIGGENYEQYF.

The J gene is TRBJ1-3, the V gene TRBV19; tentative D call: TRBD1 (6 bases). V dropped 5 bases and J dropped 0 bases, with 17 bases sitting between them. Looked up from germline, CDR1 is LNHDA and CDR2 is SQIVND (reference sequence). The CDR3 spans 17 residues. This CDR3 is CASSSRDMTSSGNTIYF. The CDR3 DNA reads as TGTGCCAGTAGTTCACGGGACATGACCAGCTCTGGAAACACCATATATTTT.

This chain connects TRBV5-1 to TRBJ2-7; D is possibly TRBD2 (6 bases). The V end lost 0 bases, the J end lost 2 bases, and 15 bases lay between the germline ends. The CDR3 extends over 16 amino acids. Germline CDR1 SGHRS, CDR2 YFSETQ. CDR3 region: CASSLEYGGVPYEQYF. The CDR3 bases are TGCGCCAGCAGCTTGGAATACGGCGGGGTCCCCTACGAGCAGTACTTC.

The gene calls are TRBV4-2 and TRBJ2-2; tentatively, D is TRBD2 (5 bases). The CDR3 consists of 13 residues. Per the germline V gene, CDR1 is LGHNA and CDR2 is YNFKEQ. Trimming stripped 5 bases from V and 6 bases from J, with 10 bases between. The CDR3 DNA sequence: TGTGCCAGCAGCAAGGACTTTTCCGGGGAGCTGTTTTTT. Its translation is CASSKDFSGELFF.

The J gene is TRBJ2-3, the V gene TRBV5-4, with 10 bases lining up with TRBD2. CDR3 length: 15 amino acids. The V segment lost 3 bases and the J segment 1 base; nucleotides outside the gene matches: 2. The germline gives CDR1 SGHNT, CDR2 YYREEE (reference sequence). The CDR3: CASSWTSGRTDTQYF. DNA of the CDR3: TGTGCCAGCAGCTGGACTAGCGGACGCACAGATACGCAGTATTTT.

This clone appeared a single time. The chain recombines TRBV2 with TRBJ2-7; the match to TRBD2 covers 13 bases. V gave up 6 bases and J gave up 2 bases; unmatched junction bases: 10. The length of the CDR3 is 17 residues. Germline V CDR1 and CDR2: SNHLY, FYNNEI. For the CDR3, the DNA is TGTGCCAGCAGCCCGAATGCCGGGACTAGCGGGACCTACGAGCAGTACTTC. It codes for CASSPNAGTSGTYEQYF.

The chain employs TRBV6-6 and TRBJ1-2; no definite D call. Germline V gene data show CDR1 as MNHNY and CDR2 as SVGAGI (reference sequence). The CDR3 runs 15 residues. Trimming cost V 7 bases and J 0 bases, with 15 bases left between them. The CDR3 spells CASTLAMGTNYGYTF. CDR3 nucleotides: TGTGCCAGCACGTTGGCCATGGGAACTAACTATGGCTACACCTTC.

The chain links TRBV4-3 to TRBJ1-1, with TRBD1 matching over 7 bases. The V gene end was trimmed by 3 bases and the J gene end by 1 base; junction bases not matched to a gene: 2. This CDR3 comprises 14 residues. Germline V lookup: CDR1 LGHNA, CDR2 YSLEER. The CDR3 nucleotides read TGCGCCAGCAGCCAGGGACAGAAGAACACTGAAGCTTTCTTT. Translating gives CASSQGQKNTEAFF.

J is TRBJ2-7 and V is TRBV7-2; no reliable D call. Germline values: CDR1 SGHTA, CDR2 FQGNSA. The CDR3 sequence is 13 residues long. The V and J ends lost 2 bases and 1 base respectively, with 6 bases between them. The CDR3, as DNA: TGTGCCAGCAGCTTAAGGGAATCCTACGAGCAGTACTTC. Translated: CASSLRESYEQYF.